Shown below are 9 T cell receptor beta chains from a single sample sequenced in a study of blood T cell repertoires in COVID-19. Using immunoSEQ multiplex PCR, the repertoire was profiled, and TCRdb retains in-frame clones only, with some absent. The table shows some 110,000 clones, with around 86% occurring only once. Sequencing was performed on peripheral blood. Receptors were obtained from a man between 65 and 79 years old with acute or convalescent COVID-19.

The chain uses TRBV6-4 and TRBJ2-7; D remains ambiguous. Germline-derived CDR1 and CDR2 are MRHNA and SNTAGT. The CDR3 length is 13 residues. The V end lost 6 bases, the J end lost 1 base, and 10 bases lay between the germline ends. DNA of the CDR3: TGTGCCAGCAGCCCCGAGGCTTCCTACGAGCAGTACTTC. This sequence encodes CASSPEASYEQYF.

This chain links TRBV15 with TRBJ1-5, with TRBD1 as a possible D gene (5 bases). This CDR3 contains 15 residues. The V gene's germline CDR1 is LNHNV and CDR2 YYDKDF (reference sequence). Trimming removed 0 bases from V and 3 bases from J, with 9 bases in between. The CDR3: CATSRDKGFNQPQHF. The CDR3 coding sequence is TGTGCCACCAGCAGAGATAAGGGGTTCAATCAGCCCCAGCATTTT.

The V and J genes are TRBV9 and TRBJ1-2, with no clear D. CDR3 length: 15 amino acids. Germline V gene data show CDR1 as SGDLS and CDR2 as YYNGEE. V lost 4 bases, J lost 4 bases, and 17 bases lay in between. The CDR3 nucleotides are TGTGCCAGCAGCTCCCGAGGTGCTGTTTCCTATGGCTACACCTTC. Amino acid sequence: CASSSRGAVSYGYTF.

Only a few counts were recorded for this clone. The rearrangement links TRBV7-8 to TRBJ2-1, with TRBD1 matching 7 bases. The ends lost 5 bases at V and 3 bases at J; junction bases unmatched: 4. The germline CDR1 and CDR2 sequences are SGHVS and FQNEAQ. CDR3 length equals 14 residues. This chain's CDR3 is CASSGRQGYNEQFF. The DNA of the CDR3 is TGTGCCAGCAGCGGAAGACAGGGCTACAATGAGCAGTTCTTC.

There are a few counts of this clone. This chain joins TRBV6-5 and TRBJ2-7; TRBD2 agrees at 7 bases. The V gene's germline CDR1 is MNHEY and CDR2 SVGAGI. CDR3 length: 15 residues. Trimming cost V 6 bases and J 2 bases; bases outside gene matches: 10. CDR3 sequence reads: CASSPTWGGPYEQYF. DNA for the CDR3: TGTGCCAGCAGCCCCACTTGGGGGGGACCCTACGAGCAGTACTTC.

The chain carries TRBV14 and TRBJ1-4, with D unresolved. Germline V gene sequence: CDR1 SGHDN, CDR2 FVKESK. CDR3 size: 12 residues. Trimming removed 4 bases from V and 8 bases from J, with 8 bases in between. The CDR3 DNA follows: TGTGCCAGCAGCCGGATGGAGGAAAAACTGTTTTTT. Protein: CASSRMEEKLFF. Full variable domain (rest looked up from reference TRBV14 and TRBJ1-4): EAGVTQFPSHSVIEKGQTVTLRCDPISGHDNLYWYRRVMGKEIKFLLHFVKESKQDESGMPNNRFLAERTGGTYSTLKVQPAELEDSGVYFCASSRMEEKLFFGSGTQLSVL.

The rearrangement links TRBV10-2 to TRBJ1-4; 9 positions agree with TRBD1. With 3 bases clipped from V and 8 bases from J, the junction kept 7 bases outside the gene matches. Germline values: CDR1 WSHSY, CDR2 SAAADI. The CDR3 spans 15 residues. The CDR3 protein is CASSDGDRVIEKLFF. CDR3 DNA sequence: TGCGCCAGCAGTGACGGGGACAGGGTGATCGAAAAACTGTTTTTT.

V is TRBV6-5 and J is TRBJ2-7; the match to TRBD1 covers 7 bases. J gave up 3 bases and V 10 bases, and 9 bases lay outside the gene matches. The CDR3 contains 13 residues. Germline lookup yields CDR1 MNHEY and CDR2 SVGAGI. CDR3 residues: CATRGTANYEQYF. The CDR3 coding sequence is TGTGCCACCAGAGGGACAGCTAACTACGAGCAGTACTTC.

V and J are TRBV28 and TRBJ1-5, with TRBD1 matching 7 bases. The germline CDR1 and CDR2 sequences are MDHEN and SYDVKM. The CDR3 contains 16 residues. Trimming at V came to 6 bases and at J to 0 bases, leaving 8 bases not matched to a gene. The CDR3 protein is CASRVGTVYSNQPQHF. CDR3 nucleotide sequence: TGTGCCAGCAGGGTCGGGACAGTTTATAGCAATCAGCCCCAGCATTTT. The whole variable domain, filled in from reference TRBV28 and TRBJ1-5, reads DVKVTQSSRYLVKRTGEKVFLECVQDMDHENMFWYRQDPGLGLRLIYFSYDVKMKEKGDIPEGYSVSREKKERFSLILESASTNQTSMYLCASRVGTVYSNQPQHFGDGTRLSIL.